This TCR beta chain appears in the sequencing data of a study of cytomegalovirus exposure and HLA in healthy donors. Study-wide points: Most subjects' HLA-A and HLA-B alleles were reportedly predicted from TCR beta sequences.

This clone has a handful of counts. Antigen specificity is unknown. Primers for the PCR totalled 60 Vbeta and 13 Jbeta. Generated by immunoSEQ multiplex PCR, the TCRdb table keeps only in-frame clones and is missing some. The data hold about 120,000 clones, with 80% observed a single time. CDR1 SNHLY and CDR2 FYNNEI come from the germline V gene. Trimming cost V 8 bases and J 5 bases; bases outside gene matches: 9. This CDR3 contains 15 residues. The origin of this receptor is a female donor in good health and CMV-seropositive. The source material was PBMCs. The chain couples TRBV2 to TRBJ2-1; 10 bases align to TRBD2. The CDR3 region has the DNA TGTGCCAGCGTTGTCGGGACTAGCGAAAACAATGAGCAGTTCTTC. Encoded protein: CASVVGTSENNEQFF.